What follows are 14 T cell receptor beta chains derived from one specimen sequenced in a study of T cells in localized non-small cell lung cancer. TCRdb keeps only in-frame clones here, not all; method: immunoSEQ multiplex PCR. Of more than 15,000 clones in the sample, approximately 90% were seen once. This sample comprised peripheral blood, obtained before any cancer treatment. The receptors stem from a female donor of 60 years or more with stage III squamous cell lung carcinoma.

This sequence joins TRBV9 and TRBJ2-5, with 11 bases lining up with TRBD2. The germline V gene has CDR1 SGDLS and CDR2 YYNGEE. Trimming removed 2 bases from V and 6 bases from J; junction bases left unmatched: 3. There are 14 residues in the CDR3. CDR3 sequence: CASSVSGGAKTQYF. The CDR3 DNA follows: TGTGCCAGCAGCGTTAGCGGGGGGGCGAAGACCCAGTACTTC. The complete variable domain, with remaining parts taken from reference TRBV9 and TRBJ2-5, reads DSGVTQTPKHLITATGQRVTLRCSPRSGDLSVYWYQQSLDQGLQFLIQYYNGEERAKGNILERFSAQQFPDLHSELNLSSLELGDSALYFCASSVSGGAKTQYFGPGTRLLVL.

The rearrangement links TRBV27 to TRBJ2-1; D is possibly TRBD1 (6 bases). V was pared by 5 bases and J by 9 bases, with 11 bases between. This CDR3 spans 12 amino acids. Germline V gene data show CDR1 as MNHEY and CDR2 as SMNVEV (reference sequence). The CDR3 protein is CASSPRGGEQFF. For the CDR3, the DNA is TGTGCCAGCAGTCCGAGAGGGGGTGAGCAGTTCTTC.

This sequence joins TRBV29-1 and TRBJ2-1; D is possibly TRBD2 (5 bases). The germline gives CDR1 SQVTM, CDR2 ANQGSEA. This CDR3 comprises 13 residues. V lost 6 bases, J lost 5 bases, and 14 bases lay in between. The CDR3 nucleotides read TGCAGCGTGGCCCTGGGGAGCAACAATGAGCAGTTCTTC. This codes for CSVALGSNNEQFF.

The chain couples TRBV5-4 to TRBJ2-1; D is possibly TRBD1 or TRBD2 (5 bases each). The CDR3 extends over 13 amino acids. Trimming removed 9 bases at V and 10 bases at J, with 20 bases between. The germline CDR1 and CDR2 sequences are SGHNT and YYREEE (reference sequence). The CDR3 is CAIERSGLGEQFF. The DNA of the CDR3 is TGTGCCATTGAAAGGTCGGGGCTAGGGGAGCAGTTCTTC.

The CDR3 region is CASSASGTSNYEQYF. CDR3 sequence (DNA): TGTGCCAGTAGTGCCTCCGGGACTAGTAACTACGAGCAGTACTTC. The chain has TRBV19 and TRBJ2-7; 8 bases map to TRBD2. Trimming cost V 5 bases and J 3 bases; bases outside gene matches: 9. CDR3 length: 15 residues. The V gene's germline CDR1 is LNHDA and CDR2 SQIVND (reference sequence).

This clone was counted a few times. The chain couples TRBV30 to TRBJ1-5; D gene uncertain. V was pared by 2 bases and J by 4 bases, with 6 bases between. Germline lookup yields CDR1 GTSNPN and CDR2 SVGIG (reference sequence). This CDR3 comprises 12 residues. Here the CDR3 reads CAWSIPNQPQHF. CDR3 coding DNA: TGTGCCTGGAGTATCCCGAATCAGCCCCAGCATTTT.

The chain is built from TRBV9 and TRBJ2-6, with 10 positions matching TRBD1. V was clipped by 3 bases and J by 0 bases; unmatched bases: 0. The CDR3 is 16 residues long. The germline CDR1 and CDR2 sequences are SGDLS and YYNGEE. The CDR3 DNA sequence: TGTGCCAGCAGCGGGGACAGGGGCTCTGGGGCCAACGTCCTGACTTTC. It translates to CASSGDRGSGANVLTF.

The V and J genes are TRBV11-2 and TRBJ2-3; 10 bases agree with TRBD2. The junction had 0 bases not matched to a gene; V was cut back by 2 bases and J by 4 bases. The CDR3 runs 14 residues. Germline V CDR1 and CDR2: SGHAT, FQNNGV. The CDR3 loop reads CASSLSGGADTQYF. The DNA of the CDR3 is TGTGCCAGCAGCTTAAGCGGGGGGGCAGATACGCAGTATTTT. Based on the CDR3 plus reference TRBV11-2 and TRBJ2-3, the full variable domain is EAGVAQSPRYKIIEKRQSVAFWCNPISGHATLYWYQQILGQGPKLLIQFQNNGVVDDSQLPKDRFSAERLKGVDSTLKIQPAKLEDSAVYLCASSLSGGADTQYFGPGTRLTVL.

The chain combines TRBV7-9 with TRBJ2-5; 7 bases match TRBD2. Looked up from germline, CDR1 is SEHNR and CDR2 is FQNEAQ (reference sequence). V was clipped by 4 bases and J by 3 bases; unmatched bases: 2. This CDR3 has 13 residues. The CDR3 loop is CASSWAGEETQYF. CDR3 DNA sequence: TGTGCCAGCAGCTGGGCGGGGGAAGAGACCCAGTACTTC.

This chain uses TRBV6-5 with TRBJ1-2; D might be TRBD1 (6 bases). The CDR3 runs 13 residues. Germline CDR1 MNHEY, CDR2 SVGAGI. The germline V and J ends were trimmed by 7 bases and 8 bases, with 17 bases remaining between them. The CDR3 loop reads CASTKQGWEGYTF. In DNA form, the CDR3 reads TGTGCCAGCACCAAACAGGGATGGGAAGGCTACACCTTC.

The chain has TRBV5-1 and TRBJ1-2, with D unresolved. The germline V and J ends were trimmed by 2 bases and 0 bases, with 5 bases remaining between them. The CDR3 has 13 residues. Germline values: CDR1 SGHRS, CDR2 YFSETQ. The CDR3 sequence is CASSFNANYGYTF. The CDR3 coding sequence is TGCGCCAGCAGCTTTAACGCTAACTATGGCTACACCTTC. Full variable domain (outside the CDR3, taken from reference TRBV5-1 and TRBJ1-2): KAGVTQTPRYLIKTRGQQVTLSCSPISGHRSVSWYQQTPGQGLQFLFEYFSETQRNKGNFPGRFSGRQFSNSRSEMNVSTLELGDSALYLCASSFNANYGYTFGSGTRLTVV.

The chain combines TRBV27 with TRBJ2-1; TRBD2 matches at 12 bases. V trimming: 3 bases; J trimming: 3 bases; junction bases outside the gene matches: 12. The CDR3 sequence is 19 residues long. CDR1 and CDR2 (germline): MNHEY, SMNVEV (reference sequence). CDR3 in DNA: TGTGCCAGCAGTTTGATCGTGACGTCTAGCGGGGGGGGCTACAATGAGCAGTTCTTC. Protein product: CASSLIVTSSGGGYNEQFF.

The rearrangement uses TRBV6-1 and TRBJ1-2; 8 bases fit TRBD1. After removal of 3 bases from V and 4 bases from J, the junction contained 7 bases not matched to a gene. From germline, CDR1 is MNHNS and CDR2 SASEGT. This CDR3 is 15 amino acids long. This CDR3 reads CASSDRQGTSYGYTF. As DNA, the CDR3 is TGTGCCAGCAGTGACAGACAGGGGACCTCCTATGGCTACACCTTC.

The chain combines TRBV6-5 with TRBJ1-2, with D unclear. Trimming shortened V by 0 bases and J by 1 base, and 12 bases separated the two germline ends. The CDR3 extends over 16 amino acids. Per the germline V gene, CDR1 is MNHEY and CDR2 is SVGAGI. CDR3 region: CASSYSRIASNYGYTF. Here the CDR3 DNA reads TGTGCCAGCAGTTACTCGAGAATCGCGAGTAACTATGGCTACACCTTC.